These 29 T cell receptor beta chains were all obtained from the same sample, sequenced in a study of blood T cell repertoires in COVID-19. Data came from immunoSEQ multiplex PCR; TCRdb stores just in-frame clones and leaves some out. The table shows 150,000 or so clones, with roughly 87% occurring only once. Sequencing used PBMCs or T cells enriched from blood (not recorded which). The receptors originated from a human donor with acute COVID-19. The donor label of this sample is uncertain.

The rearrangement uses TRBV6-5 and TRBJ2-3, with D possibly TRBD1 on 6 matching bases. The CDR3 consists of 14 residues. Trimming removed 5 bases from V and 7 bases from J, with 16 bases in between. Germline-derived CDR1 and CDR2 are MNHEY and SVGAGI. Here the CDR3 DNA reads TGTGCCAGCAGTCCTCGACAGGCTAGGAATACGCAGTATTTT. Translation gives CASSPRQARNTQYF.

This clone was seen a single time. This chain joins TRBV7-6 and TRBJ2-5; 8 nucleotides line up with TRBD1. The CDR3 runs to 15 residues. The V gene's germline CDR1 is SGHVS and CDR2 FNYEAQ. J lost 2 bases, V lost 2 bases, and 4 bases had no gene match. The CDR3 loop reads CASSLRYRGQETQYF. CDR3 in DNA: TGTGCCAGCAGCTTAAGATACAGGGGGCAAGAGACCCAGTACTTC.

This rearrangement joins TRBV19 to TRBJ1-2; TRBD1 matches 8 bases. This CDR3 spans 13 amino acids. The V gene end was trimmed by 9 bases and the J gene end by 4 bases; junction bases not matched to a gene: 7. The germline CDR1 and CDR2 sequences are LNHDA and SQIVND (reference sequence). CDR3 residues: CASGQGRGYGYTF. The CDR3 coding sequence is TGTGCCAGCGGACAGGGTAGGGGCTATGGCTACACCTTC.

V gene TRBV30 combines with J gene TRBJ2-7; 11 bases are shared with TRBD2. Germline loops: CDR1 GTSNPN, CDR2 SVGIG (reference sequence). The length of the CDR3 is 15 residues. With V trimmed by 0 bases and J by 5 bases, 6 bases remained unmatched. The CDR3 DNA reads as TGTGCCTGGAGTGTACTTAGCGGGGGGGCCGACGAGCAGTACTTC. This codes for CAWSVLSGGADEQYF.

This chain joins TRBV6-1 and TRBJ2-3; 12 nucleotides match TRBD2. The CDR3 is 18 amino acids. CDR1 MNHNS and CDR2 SASEGT come from the germline V gene. Trimming took 0 bases from V and 2 from J; bases not matched to a gene: 6. CDR3: CASSEAQRLAGVTDTQYF. In nucleotides, the CDR3 is TGTGCCAGCAGTGAAGCCCAAAGACTAGCGGGGGTCACAGATACGCAGTATTTT.

CDR3 DNA: TGTGCCAGCCGTGGGGCGGGGCAAGAGACCCAGTACTTC. The encoded protein is CASRGAGQETQYF. This sequence joins TRBV27 and TRBJ2-5; possibly TRBD2 for D (6 bases). Germline lookup yields CDR1 MNHEY and CDR2 SMNVEV (reference sequence). V was clipped by 8 bases and J by 2 bases, with 12 bases between them. There are 13 residues in the CDR3.

This sequence joins TRBV30 and TRBJ1-4; D may be TRBD1 (5 bases). The CDR3 extends over 14 amino acids. Germline CDR1 is GTSNPN and CDR2 is SVGIG (reference sequence). The V gene lost 1 base and the J gene lost 3 bases, with 9 bases spanning the gap. The CDR3 sequence is CAWSGGFANEKLFF. CDR3 DNA: TGTGCCTGGAGTGGGGGCTTTGCTAATGAAAAACTGTTTTTT.

The chain recombines TRBV5-5 with TRBJ1-2; 8 bases align to TRBD1. The germline V gene has CDR1 SGHKS and CDR2 YYEKEE (reference sequence). This CDR3 has 13 residues. Germline trimming cut 5 bases from V and 7 bases from J; bases unmatched to any gene: 7. The CDR3 region has the DNA TGTGCCAGCAGGTTGCAGGGGGCGGCTGGCTACACCTTC. Its translation: CASRLQGAAGYTF.

This chain joins TRBV19 and TRBJ2-2; 12 bases agree with TRBD2. Unmatched junction bases numbered 6, after V lost 6 bases and J lost 1 base. Germline assignment: CDR1 LNHDA and CDR2 SQIVND (reference sequence). This CDR3 comprises 17 residues. The CDR3 bases are TGTGCCAGTAGGCTGCTAGCGGGGGGGCGGAACACCGGGGAGCTGTTTTTT. It is translated as CASRLLAGGRNTGELFF. The full variable domain, its missing parts supplied by reference TRBV19 and TRBJ2-2, is DGGITQSPKYLFRKEGQNVTLSCEQNLNHDAMYWYRQDPGQGLRLIYYSQIVNDFQKGDIAEGYSVSREKKESFPLTVTSAQKNPTAFYLCASRLLAGGRNTGELFFGEGSRLTVL.

The chain combines TRBV5-1 with TRBJ1-1, with 8 bases identical to TRBD1. This CDR3 region has 17 residues. The junction had 12 bases not matched to a gene; V was cut back by 0 bases and J by 5 bases. The germline V gene has CDR1 SGHRS and CDR2 YFSETQ. CDR3 in DNA: TGCGCCAGCAGCTTGGGACAGGGACAGGTCGCTGATACTGAAGCTTTCTTT. Translated: CASSLGQGQVADTEAFF. The whole variable domain, remainder taken from reference TRBV5-1 and TRBJ1-1, is KAGVTQTPRYLIKTRGQQVTLSCSPISGHRSVSWYQQTPGQGLQFLFEYFSETQRNKGNFPGRFSGRQFSNSRSEMNVSTLELGDSALYLCASSLGQGQVADTEAFFGQGTRLTVV.

The chain recombines TRBV7-2 with TRBJ1-3; D call uncertain. V lost 1 base, J lost 2 bases, and 9 bases lay in between. The CDR3 sequence is 15 residues long. The germline V gene encodes CDR1 SGHTA and CDR2 FQGNSA. CDR3 amino acids: CASSLVSVTGNTIYF. For the CDR3, the DNA is TGTGCCAGCAGCTTAGTGTCGGTGACTGGAAACACCATATATTTT.

This clone was found a few times. The rearrangement links TRBV7-9 to TRBJ2-7; weak D call: TRBD1 (6 bases). Trimming pared 4 bases from V and 5 bases from J, leaving 12 bases between. This CDR3 spans 13 amino acids. Germline loops: CDR1 SEHNR, CDR2 FQNEAQ (reference sequence). CDR3 residues: CASSWTTGNEQYF. Written as DNA, the CDR3 is TGTGCCAGCAGCTGGACCACAGGGAACGAGCAGTACTTC.

In nucleotides, the CDR3 is TGTGCCAGCAGCTTATTCGGAGGGCCAAACACCGGGGAGCTGTTTTTT. Its translation is CASSLFGGPNTGELFF. The V and J genes are TRBV7-6 and TRBJ2-2, with a possible D match to TRBD2 (6 bases). Trimming removed 2 bases from V and 2 bases from J, with 12 bases in between. Germline CDR1 is SGHVS and CDR2 is FNYEAQ. The CDR3 is 16 amino acids.

This clone was counted between two and nine times. The chain links TRBV6-2 or TRBV6-3 to TRBJ1-2; D is possibly TRBD1 (5 bases). Germline loops: CDR1 MNHEY, CDR2 SVGEGT. Deletions cut 0 bases from V and 6 bases from J, with 14 bases between. The CDR3 totals 15 residues. In DNA form, the CDR3 reads TGTGCCAGCAGTTACTCGAGGCGGGGCGCGGATGGCTACACCTTC. Its translation: CASSYSRRGADGYTF.

The J gene is TRBJ2-7, the V gene TRBV2, with D unresolved. Germline values: CDR1 SNHLY, CDR2 FYNNEI. Trimming stripped 4 bases from V and 3 bases from J, with 16 bases between. The CDR3 has 15 amino acids. The DNA for the CDR3 is TGTGCCAGCAGTGCTGAGTCCGGCGGCGGCTACGAGCAGTACTTC. It encodes CASSAESGGGYEQYF.

This chain links TRBV4-2 with TRBJ2-3, with TRBD1 matching 11 bases. The V segment lost 1 base and the J segment 4 bases; nucleotides outside the gene matches: 1. This CDR3 has 15 residues. CDR1 LGHNA and CDR2 YNFKEQ come from the germline V gene. The CDR3 reads CASSQGTGGADTQYF. The CDR3 region has the DNA TGTGCCAGCAGCCAAGGGACAGGGGGCGCAGATACGCAGTATTTT.

V and J are TRBV28 and TRBJ1-1; D remains ambiguous. Trimming left V 3 bases short and J 5 bases short, with 13 bases between. The CDR3 spans 14 residues. The germline CDR1 and CDR2 sequences are MDHEN and SYDVKM. The CDR3 sequence is CASSFSREVTEAFF. The CDR3 nucleotides are TGTGCCAGCAGTTTTAGCCGAGAGGTAACTGAAGCTTTCTTT. The whole variable domain, remainder taken from reference TRBV28 and TRBJ1-1, is DVKVTQSSRYLVKRTGEKVFLECVQDMDHENMFWYRQDPGLGLRLIYFSYDVKMKEKGDIPEGYSVSREKKERFSLILESASTNQTSMYLCASSFSREVTEAFFGQGTRLTVV.

V usage is TRBV18 and J usage is TRBJ1-1, with TRBD1 as a possible D gene (6 bases). Trimming left V 8 bases short and J 0 bases short, with 13 bases between. CDR1 KGHSH and CDR2 LQKENI come from the germline V gene. This CDR3 contains 14 residues. CDR3 region: CASRRDTMNTEAFF. The DNA for the CDR3 is TGTGCCAGCCGCAGGGACACCATGAACACTGAAGCTTTCTTT.

CDR3 region: CASSDGQMNTEAFF. CDR3 in DNA: TGTGCCAGCAGTGACGGACAGATGAACACTGAAGCTTTCTTT. The V call is TRBV6-1, the J call TRBJ1-1, with D possibly matching TRBD1 (6 bases). The CDR3 is 14 amino acids. Deletions cut 3 bases from V and 0 bases from J, with 8 bases between. CDR1 is MNHNS, CDR2 SASEGT, per germline.

The J gene is TRBJ2-3, the V gene TRBV6-5; 12 nucleotides line up with TRBD2. CDR1 is MNHEY and CDR2 is SVGAGI in the germline V gene. The V gene end was trimmed by 6 bases and the J gene end by 0 bases; junction bases not matched to a gene: 1. This CDR3 spans 15 amino acids. The CDR3, as DNA: TGTGCCAGCAGACTAGCGGGGGGTAGCACAGATACGCAGTATTTT. It yields the protein CASRLAGGSTDTQYF.

The V gene is TRBV19, the J gene TRBJ2-3, with 7 nucleotides matching TRBD2. Trimming took 1 base from V and 9 from J; bases not matched to a gene: 1. Germline values: CDR1 LNHDA, CDR2 SQIVND (reference sequence). CDR3 length: 12 residues. The CDR3 region is CASSIGLATQYF. The DNA for the CDR3 is TGTGCCAGTAGTATAGGACTAGCAACGCAGTATTTT.

The chain uses TRBV18 and TRBJ2-3, with 8 nucleotides matching TRBD1. This CDR3 comprises 18 residues. Germline V gene lookup returns CDR1 KGHSH and CDR2 LQKENI. V trimming: 1 base; J trimming: 7 bases; junction bases outside the gene matches: 16. CDR3: CASSPLGRTGSRVNTQYF. In DNA, the CDR3 is TGTGCCAGCTCACCACTGGGCAGGACAGGGAGCCGTGTGAATACGCAGTATTTT. The variable domain in full, completed from reference TRBV18 and TRBJ2-3, reads NAGVMQNPRHLVRRRGQEARLRCSPMKGHSHVYWYRQLPEEGLKFMVYLQKENIIDESGMPKERFSAEFPKEGPSILRIQQVVRGDSAAYFCASSPLGRTGSRVNTQYFGPGTRLTVL.

This clone was seen only once. The chain links TRBV5-6 to TRBJ2-3; the D gene is possibly TRBD2 (7 bases). Trimming removed 0 bases from V and 4 bases from J, with 9 bases in between. Germline-derived CDR1 and CDR2 are SGHDT and YYEEEE. The CDR3 has 14 residues. CDR3 coding DNA: TGTGCCAGCAGCTTGGGCGGGGGCGCAGATACGCAGTATTTT. Translating gives CASSLGGGADTQYF.

V gene TRBV9 combines with J gene TRBJ2-2, with D possibly TRBD1 on 6 matching bases. There are 17 residues in the CDR3. Germline values: CDR1 SGDLS, CDR2 YYNGEE. Trimming pared 4 bases from V and 1 base from J, leaving 17 bases between. CDR3 loop: CASSPGQTTWNTGELFF. CDR3 DNA: TGTGCCAGCAGCCCAGGACAGACAACCTGGAACACCGGGGAGCTGTTTTTT.

The chain links TRBV12-3 or TRBV12-4 to TRBJ1-1; D possibly corresponds to TRBD1 (6 bases). V was trimmed by 6 bases and J by 6 bases, leaving 14 bases between them. The CDR3 loop spans 13 amino acids. CDR3 DNA: TGTGCCAGCAGACCACAGGGCTGGTCTGAAGCTTTCTTT. Protein: CASRPQGWSEAFF.

This chain uses TRBV7-2 with TRBJ2-3; possible D gene TRBD2, 5 bases. V was trimmed by 5 bases and J by 0 bases, leaving 9 bases between them. Germline V gene data show CDR1 as SGHTA and CDR2 as FQGNSA. CDR3 length: 14 amino acids. CDR3 sequence reads: CASSIGDSTDTQYF. Here the CDR3 DNA reads TGTGCCAGCAGCATCGGGGATAGCACAGATACGCAGTATTTT.

This chain connects TRBV29-1 to TRBJ1-2, with a possible D match to TRBD1 (5 bases). This CDR3 has 14 residues. V gave up 7 bases and J gave up 5 bases, with 20 bases separating them. The germline V gene encodes CDR1 SQVTM and CDR2 ANQGSEA. The CDR3 is CSAAAGSGIYGYTF. The DNA of the CDR3 is TGCAGCGCGGCGGCAGGGTCAGGCATTTATGGCTACACCTTC.

The rearrangement joins TRBV24-1 to TRBJ2-1, with 7 bases lining up with TRBD2. V gave up 4 bases and J gave up 6 bases; unmatched junction bases: 17. The length of the CDR3 is 18 residues. Germline V gives CDR1 KGHDR, CDR2 SFDVKD. The CDR3 loop is CATSDRVPKRGVSNEQFF. The CDR3 nucleotides read TGTGCCACCAGTGACCGGGTCCCAAAGCGGGGCGTTAGCAATGAGCAGTTCTTC.

The genes are TRBV20-1 and TRBJ2-7; 13 bases match TRBD2. The V segment lost 3 bases and the J segment 1 base; nucleotides outside the gene matches: 3. Per germline, CDR1 DFQATT and CDR2 SNEGSKA (reference sequence). The CDR3 is 15 residues long. The CDR3 here is CSASGTSGVSYEQYF. The DNA of the CDR3 is TGCAGTGCTAGTGGGACTAGCGGGGTTTCCTACGAGCAGTACTTC.